This paragraph covers one T cell receptor (beta chain) sequence. The antigen is not known. These data are taken from a study of cytomegalovirus exposure and HLA in healthy donors. The PCR employed 60 Vbeta primers together with 13 Jbeta primers. Assay: immunoSEQ multiplex PCR; the TCRdb copy retains only in-frame clones and omits some. The sample lists about 140,000 clones; about four fifths were seen once. At sampling all donors were nominally healthy, likely with unrecorded immune exposures. Study-level results: It emerged from a later analysis that several of the most significant clusters appeared to be linked to common viral pathogens. Sequencing probably produced one cluster of sequence variants that were highly shared.

Sequencing used PBMCs. The TCR was taken from a middle-aged man in good health and CMV-seronegative.

The CDR3 bases are TGTGCCACTGGTCCGGGAAATCAGCCCCAGCATTTT. Protein product: CATGPGNQPQHF. The chain links TRBV15 to TRBJ1-5; the D is unclear. Germline V gene lookup returns CDR1 LNHNV and CDR2 YYDKDF (reference sequence). V dropped 9 bases and J dropped 4 bases, with 10 bases sitting between them. This CDR3 is 12 amino acids long.